The clone carrying this TCR beta chain came up once. Study members were between roughly 18 and 100 years old and lived in 24 US regions. This entry belongs to a study of blood T cell repertoires in COVID-19. Original handling: Reference gene primer amplification gave estimated nucleated cell counts. The assay was immunoSEQ multiplex PCR, and TCRdb's table has in-frame clones only and misses some. V and J calls and clone size follow that table, whereas D and trimming were derived from the DNA. The sample includes around 300,000 clones, less than 85% of them seen just once. The CDR3 covers 14 residues. Trimming removed 8 bases from V and 3 bases from J; junction bases left unmatched: 10. Germline V lookup: CDR1 SQVTM, CDR2 ANQGSEA.

The source of this sequence is a woman aged 50 to 60 who had recovered from COVID-19. The sample was PBMCs or T cells enriched from blood (not recorded which). The rearrangement joins TRBV29-1 to TRBJ2-1; TRBD1 agrees at 7 bases. DNA for the CDR3: TGCAGCACTTTACAGGGGTCCCGCTACAATGAGCAGTTCTTC. Protein: CSTLQGSRYNEQFF.